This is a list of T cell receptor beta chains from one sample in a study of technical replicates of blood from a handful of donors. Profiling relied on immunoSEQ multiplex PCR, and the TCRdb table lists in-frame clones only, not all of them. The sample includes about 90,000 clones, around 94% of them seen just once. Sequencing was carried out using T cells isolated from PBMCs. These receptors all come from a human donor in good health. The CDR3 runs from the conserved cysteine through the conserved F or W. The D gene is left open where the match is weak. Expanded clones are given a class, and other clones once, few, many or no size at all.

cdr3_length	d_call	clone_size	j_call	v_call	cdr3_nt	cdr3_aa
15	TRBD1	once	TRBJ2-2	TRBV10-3	TGTGCCATCAGCCGACAGGGCTTGAACACCGGGGAGCTGTTTTTT	CAISRQGLNTGELFF
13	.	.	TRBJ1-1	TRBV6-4	TGTGCCAGCAGTAGGTCAGGGGAAACTGAAGCTTTCTTT	CASSRSGETEAFF
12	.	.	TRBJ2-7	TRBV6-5	TGTGCCAGCAGTACTTCAGGCTACGAGCAGTACTTC	CASSTSGYEQYF
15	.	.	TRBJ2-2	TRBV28	TGTGCCAGCAGTTTTAATACCCTCAGCACCGGGGAGCTGTTTTTT	CASSFNTLSTGELFF
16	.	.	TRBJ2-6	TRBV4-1	TGCGCCAGCAGCCCTTTAAACTATTCTGGGGCCAACGTCCTGACTTTC	CASSPLNYSGANVLTF
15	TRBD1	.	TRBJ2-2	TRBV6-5	TGTGCCAGCAGGACAGGGCGGACGAACACCGGGGAGCTGTTTTTT	CASRTGRTNTGELFF
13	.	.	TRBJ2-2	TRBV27	TGTGCCAGCAGTTTACCCCTCACCGGGGAGCTGTTTTTT	CASSLPLTGELFF
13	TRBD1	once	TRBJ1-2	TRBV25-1	TGTGCCAGCAGTGTAGGGACAGGGGATGGCTACACCTTC	CASSVGTGDGYTF
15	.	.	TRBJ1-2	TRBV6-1	TGTGCCAGCAGTGAAGAGGGGTTTGGGAGGTATGGCTACACCTTC	CASSEEGFGRYGYTF
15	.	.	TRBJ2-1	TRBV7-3	TGTGCCAGCAGCGCCCGTAGGACAGATGACAATGAGCAGTTCTTC	CASSARRTDDNEQFF
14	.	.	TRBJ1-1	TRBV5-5	TGTGCCAGCAGCTTGGTTTCAGGGGAAACTGAAGCTTTCTTT	CASSLVSGETEAFF
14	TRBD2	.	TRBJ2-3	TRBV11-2	TGTGCCAGCAGCTCAGCGGGGGGATGGGATACGCAGTATTTT	CASSSAGGWDTQYF
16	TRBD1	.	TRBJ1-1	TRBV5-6	TGTGCCAGCAGCTTACCCAGGGGGCTTGTGAACACTGAAGCTTTCTTT	CASSLPRGLVNTEAFF
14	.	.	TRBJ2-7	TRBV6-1	TGTGCCAGCAGTGAGTATCCGGGGTCCTACGAGCAGTACTTC	CASSEYPGSYEQYF
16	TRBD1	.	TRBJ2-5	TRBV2	TGTGCCAGCAGCCTCGGGACAGGGTTGACTCAAGAGACCCAGTACTTC	CASSLGTGLTQETQYF
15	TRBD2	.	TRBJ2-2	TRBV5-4	TGTGCCAGCAGCTTCTCTAGCGGGGAAACCGGGGAGCTGTTTTTT	CASSFSSGETGELFF
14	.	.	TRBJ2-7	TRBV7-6	TGTGCCAGCAGCTTAGCGGACAGCACCTACGAGCAGTACTTC	CASSLADSTYEQYF
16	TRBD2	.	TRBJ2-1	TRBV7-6	TGTGCCAGCAGCTTAGGGGTCGGGGGGGCCTTCAATGAGCAGTTCTTC	CASSLGVGGAFNEQFF
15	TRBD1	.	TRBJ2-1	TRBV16	TGTGCCAGCAGCCAATCAACAGGGGGTTACAATGAGCAGTTCTTC	CASSQSTGGYNEQFF
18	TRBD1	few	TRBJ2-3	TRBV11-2	TGTGCCAGCAGCCCTCGGGGACAGGGAGTTTCTAGCACAGATACGCAGTATTTT	CASSPRGQGVSSTDTQYF
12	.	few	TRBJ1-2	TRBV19	TGTGCCAGTAGTATAGTAACGGATGGCTACACCTTC	CASSIVTDGYTF
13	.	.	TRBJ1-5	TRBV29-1	TGCAGCGTTAGGTCGGCAGGGAATCAGCCCCAGCATTTT	CSVRSAGNQPQHF